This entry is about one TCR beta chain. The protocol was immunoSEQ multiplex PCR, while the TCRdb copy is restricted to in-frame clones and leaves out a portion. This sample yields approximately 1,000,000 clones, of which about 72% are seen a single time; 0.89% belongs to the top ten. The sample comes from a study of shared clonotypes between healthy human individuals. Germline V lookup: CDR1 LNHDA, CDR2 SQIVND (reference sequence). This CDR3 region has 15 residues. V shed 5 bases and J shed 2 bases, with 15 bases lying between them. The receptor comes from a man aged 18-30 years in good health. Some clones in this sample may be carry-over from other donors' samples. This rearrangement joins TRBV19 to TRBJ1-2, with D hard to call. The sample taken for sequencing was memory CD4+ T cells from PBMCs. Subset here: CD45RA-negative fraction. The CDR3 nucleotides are TGTGCCAGTAGTTATAGGTTTTTTACAAACTATGGCTACACCTTC. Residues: CASSYRFFTNYGYTF. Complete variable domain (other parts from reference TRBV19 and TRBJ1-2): DGGITQSPKYLFRKEGQNVTLSCEQNLNHDAMYWYRQDPGQGLRLIYYSQIVNDFQKGDIAEGYSVSREKKESFPLTVTSAQKNPTAFYLCASSYRFFTNYGYTFGSGTRLTVV.